This passage covers 26 T cell receptor beta chains from one sample sequenced in a study of blood T cell repertoires in COVID-19 (TCRdb year 2020). Library prep was done by the immunoSEQ multiplex PCR assay. TCRdb took over this immuneACCESS table, retaining in-frame rearrangements with V and J assigned. Such tables are incomplete; in checked studies, under half of the missing clones stem from an unresolved V gene, and the remainder is unexplained. Counted in this sample were almost 500,000 clones; 88% of them appeared once. Of the sample, 6.5% to 8.5% falls within the top ten clones. Sample: PBMCs or T cells enriched from blood (not recorded which). The receptors derive from an older woman who had recovered from COVID-19.

This chain uses TRBV18 with TRBJ1-1, with 7 bases aligning to TRBD1. The CDR3 runs 13 residues. V lost 2 bases and J lost 6; bases outside the gene matches: 3. Looked up from germline, CDR1 is KGHSH and CDR2 is LQKENI. The DNA for the CDR3 is TGTGCCAGCTCACCAGGGCAGGGGGCTGAAGCTTTCTTT. Translation gives CASSPGQGAEAFF.

The chain employs TRBV24-1 and TRBJ2-1; 10 nucleotides line up with TRBD2. Trimming removed 9 bases from V and 1 base from J; junction bases left unmatched: 2. Looked up from germline, CDR1 is KGHDR and CDR2 is SFDVKD. The CDR3 has 14 residues. The CDR3, as DNA: TGTGCCACCGCTAGCGGGGGTTCCTACAATGAGCAGTTCTTC. Translating gives CATASGGSYNEQFF.

J is TRBJ1-4 and V is TRBV7-9; 8 bases align to TRBD1. The CDR3 covers 15 residues. Trimming cost V 4 bases and J 1 base; bases outside gene matches: 2. Germline loops: CDR1 SEHNR, CDR2 FQNEAQ (reference sequence). This chain's CDR3 is CASSSTGGTNEKLFF. CDR3 nucleotide sequence: TGTGCCAGCAGCTCCACAGGGGGAACTAATGAAAAACTGTTTTTT.

This chain connects TRBV7-8 to TRBJ1-6; the D gene is possibly TRBD1 (5 bases). Germline V gene lookup returns CDR1 SGHVS and CDR2 FQNEAQ. The CDR3 is made up of 15 amino acids. Trimming stripped 4 bases from V and 11 bases from J, with 18 bases between. In DNA form, the CDR3 reads TGTGCCAGCAGCTCATCGACAGAGATCTTACCACCCCTCCACTTT. The encoded protein is CASSSSTEILPPLHF.

To note about this clone: Additional DNA sequences in this sample encode the identical CDR3. The chain joins TRBV7-6 to TRBJ2-3, with TRBD2 identical over 7 bases. This CDR3 is built from 15 residues. The V gene end was trimmed by 1 base and the J gene end by 3 bases; junction bases not matched to a gene: 4. Per the germline V gene, CDR1 is SGHVS and CDR2 is FNYEAQ. CDR3 residues: CASSLGGGLTDTQYF. For the CDR3, the DNA is TGTGCCAGCAGCTTAGGGGGGGGTTTAACAGATACGCAGTATTTT.

Worth noting for this clone: Other DNA variants within this sample encode the same CDR3. The chain links TRBV5-1 to TRBJ1-4, with D unclear. With 0 bases removed from V and 8 bases from J, the gap between germline ends came to 11 bases. Germline loops: CDR1 SGHRS, CDR2 YFSETQ. The length of the CDR3 is 14 residues. As DNA, the CDR3 is TGCGCCAGCAGCTTGGGAGGGTTGGGGGAAAAACTGTTTTTT. Translating gives CASSLGGLGEKLFF.

The CDR3 protein is CASSRGAYTGELFF. CDR3 bases: TGTGCCAGCAGTCGGGGGGCTTACACCGGGGAGCTGTTTTTT. This chain joins TRBV6-2 or TRBV6-3 and TRBJ2-2, with D possibly being TRBD2 (7 bases). The CDR3 has 14 residues. Per germline, CDR1 MNHEY and CDR2 SVGEGT. V lost 5 bases and J 3 bases, leaving 10 bases between the germline ends.

The chain employs TRBV27 and TRBJ1-2, with D perhaps TRBD1 (5 bases). Germline V CDR1 and CDR2: MNHEY, SMNVEV (reference sequence). V lost 8 bases and J 5 bases, leaving 18 bases between the germline ends. The length of the CDR3 is 14 residues. The CDR3 coding sequence is TGTGCCAGCTCGCGGGGCGGCCCTGTGTATGGCTACACCTTC. Translated, it gives CASSRGGPVYGYTF.

This clone was seen more than once but under ten times. The chain combines TRBV5-1 with TRBJ1-2; D ambiguous. Germline V gives CDR1 SGHRS, CDR2 YFSETQ. CDR3 length: 14 residues. V was cut by 0 bases and J by 8 bases, with 14 bases left in between. Here the CDR3 DNA reads TGCGCCAGCAGCTTGGGTCAGGAGGAGAAGGGCTACACCTTC. Translating it yields CASSLGQEEKGYTF.

The rearrangement joins TRBV10-1 to TRBJ1-1; D call uncertain. The germline V and J ends were trimmed by 2 bases and 10 bases, with 14 bases remaining between them. CDR1 is WNHNN and CDR2 is SYGVQD in the germline V gene (reference sequence). CDR3 length: 13 residues. The CDR3 DNA sequence: TGCGCCAGCAGTGAGGGTGGTCGAGGGCCAGCTTTCTTT. Protein: CASSEGGRGPAFF.

The chain is built from TRBV21-1 and TRBJ2-7; TRBD1 is taken as the D call from the table, unchecked against the DNA. TRBV21-1 is tagged as a pseudogene. The CDR3 spans 14 residues. The CDR3 sequence: CASSQDRAWGEQYV. CDR3 DNA sequence: TGTGCCAGTTCTCAAGACAGGGCATGGGGCGAGCAGTACGTC.

Only a few counts were recorded for this clone. The chain links TRBV19 to TRBJ2-7, with D possibly matching TRBD1 (5 bases). Germline V CDR1 and CDR2: LNHDA, SQIVND (reference sequence). The CDR3 spans 15 residues. Trimming cost V 1 base and J 1 base, with 11 bases left between them. The DNA of the CDR3 is TGTGCCAGTAGTATAGCCCGAGACAGTTCCTACGAGCAGTACTTC. It yields the protein CASSIARDSSYEQYF.

The chain has TRBV10-3 and TRBJ1-3; 8 bases map to TRBD1. V lost 6 bases, J lost 1 base, and 11 bases stayed unmatched. Per the germline V gene, CDR1 is ENHRY and CDR2 is SYGVKD. The CDR3 covers 17 residues. The CDR3 sequence is CAIRALIQGESGNTIYF. The CDR3 nucleotides read TGTGCCATCAGGGCCCTAATACAGGGGGAGTCTGGAAACACCATATATTTT.

This clone was seen once. The V gene is TRBV19, the J gene TRBJ1-4; 9 bases are a match to TRBD1. The CDR3 runs 14 residues. Germline V lookup: CDR1 LNHDA, CDR2 SQIVND (reference sequence). With 6 bases clipped from V and 10 bases from J, the junction kept 9 bases outside the gene matches. CDR3 sequence: CASRPGQGTGKLFF. The CDR3 coding sequence is TGTGCCAGTAGGCCGGGACAGGGAACGGGAAAACTGTTTTTT.

A remark on this clone: Distinct nucleotide sequences in the sample also encode this CDR3. V is TRBV27 and J is TRBJ1-5; D remains unclear. The CDR3 length is 14 residues. V was shortened by 2 bases and J by 2 bases, with 7 bases between the two germline ends. Germline assignment: CDR1 MNHEY and CDR2 SMNVEV (reference sequence). CDR3 region: CASSLRGGNQPQHF. The CDR3 DNA is TGTGCCAGCAGTTTACGGGGTGGCAATCAGCCCCAGCATTTT.

The V and J genes are TRBV2 and TRBJ2-4; D is unresolved. The ends were cut back, 1 base at V and 9 bases at J, with 7 bases in the middle. The CDR3 is 12 residues long. The germline V gene has CDR1 SNHLY and CDR2 FYNNEI. The CDR3 DNA reads as TGTGCCAGCAGTGAAGGACCAGGCATTCAGTACTTC. This encodes CASSEGPGIQYF.

The V call is TRBV3-1 (or the pseudogene TRBV3-2), the J call TRBJ2-1, with 15 positions matching TRBD2. Germline assignment: CDR1 LGHDT and CDR2 YNNKEL (reference sequence). The CDR3 runs 15 residues. V shed 6 bases and J 8 bases; nucleotides not matched to a gene: 5. The CDR3 loop is CASSRTSGGAYEQFF. The CDR3, as DNA: TGTGCCAGCAGTCGGACTAGCGGGGGGGCGTATGAGCAGTTCTTC.

A single count supports this clone. The rearrangement links TRBV6-2 or TRBV6-3 to TRBJ2-7; D is uncertain. The CDR3 runs to 13 residues. V was cut by 1 base and J by 3 bases, with 7 bases left in between. Looked up from germline, CDR1 is MNHEY and CDR2 is SVGEGT. The CDR3 loop is CASSYLRDYEQYF. The DNA of the CDR3 is TGTGCCAGCAGTTACTTGAGAGACTACGAGCAGTACTTC.

The chain has TRBV19 and TRBJ2-1, with 9 bases matching TRBD2. Germline V gene sequence: CDR1 LNHDA, CDR2 SQIVND (reference sequence). The V gene end was trimmed by 4 bases and the J gene end by 0 bases; junction bases not matched to a gene: 4. This CDR3 spans 16 amino acids. In nucleotides, the CDR3 is TGTGCCAGTAGTAGGGGACTAGCTAGCTCCTACAATGAGCAGTTCTTC. It codes for CASSRGLASSYNEQFF.

This clone has more than one count but fewer than ten. J is TRBJ1-2 and V is TRBV2, with 7 bases aligning to TRBD1. The germline V gene encodes CDR1 SNHLY and CDR2 FYNNEI. This CDR3 is 14 amino acids long. Trimming at V came to 1 base and at J to 7 bases, leaving 6 bases not matched to a gene. As DNA, the CDR3 is TGTGCCAGCAGTGAAGTCGGAGGGGGCGGTGGCTACACCTTC. Translated, it gives CASSEVGGGGGYTF.

The rearrangement uses TRBV10-1 and TRBJ2-3, with no clear D. The CDR3 sequence is 12 residues long. Looked up from germline, CDR1 is WNHNN and CDR2 is SYGVQD (reference sequence). Trimming took 3 bases from V and 6 from J, leaving 7 bases between them. The CDR3, as DNA: TGCGCCAGCAGTGAAGTTCAGGATACGCAGTATTTT. It encodes CASSEVQDTQYF.

The chain couples TRBV29-1 to TRBJ2-7, with 8 bases fitting TRBD1. Germline-derived CDR1 and CDR2 are SQVTM and ANQGSEA. V lost 7 bases to trimming and J lost 5 bases; unmatched junction nucleotides: 4. This CDR3 has 11 amino acids. The chain's CDR3 is CSGWTGNEQYF. The CDR3 region has the DNA TGCAGCGGTTGGACAGGGAACGAGCAGTACTTC.

The gene calls are TRBV18 and TRBJ1-2; 7 bases match TRBD1. This CDR3 comprises 16 residues. Trimming at V came to 2 bases and at J to 6 bases, leaving 12 bases not matched to a gene. The germline gives CDR1 KGHSH, CDR2 LQKENI. The chain's CDR3 is CASSPDYRGERNGYTF. The DNA of the CDR3 is TGTGCCAGCTCACCAGACTACAGGGGAGAGCGTAATGGCTACACCTTC.

This clone was counted between two and nine times. V and J are TRBV15 and TRBJ2-5; TRBD1 aligns across 7 bases. The germline CDR1 and CDR2 sequences are LNHNV and YYDKDF (reference sequence). The CDR3 is made up of 15 amino acids. Trimming cost V 5 bases and J 5 bases; bases outside gene matches: 11. The CDR3 is CATSLRQGRWETQYF. CDR3 in DNA: TGTGCCACCAGCCTGCGACAGGGTAGGTGGGAGACCCAGTACTTC.

In regard to this clone: The sample has other DNA sequences that encode this CDR3 too. The V call is TRBV6-1, the J call TRBJ1-2, with TRBD1 as a possible D gene (5 bases). The germline CDR1 and CDR2 sequences are MNHNS and SASEGT. Trimming removed 0 bases at V and 4 bases at J, with 9 bases between. The CDR3 runs 14 residues. CDR3 nucleotide sequence: TGTGCCAGCAGTGAAGCGGGGGGGGGCTATGGCTACACCTTC. Protein product: CASSEAGGGYGYTF.

This clone was detected only once. The chain joins TRBV14 to TRBJ2-1; D unresolved. V was cut by 0 bases and J by 5 bases, with 11 bases left in between. CDR3 length: 15 amino acids. Germline V gene sequence: CDR1 SGHDN, CDR2 FVKESK. The CDR3 nucleotides read TGTGCCAGCAGCCAAGAAATGAGGCAGAACAATGAGCAGTTCTTC. Residues: CASSQEMRQNNEQFF.